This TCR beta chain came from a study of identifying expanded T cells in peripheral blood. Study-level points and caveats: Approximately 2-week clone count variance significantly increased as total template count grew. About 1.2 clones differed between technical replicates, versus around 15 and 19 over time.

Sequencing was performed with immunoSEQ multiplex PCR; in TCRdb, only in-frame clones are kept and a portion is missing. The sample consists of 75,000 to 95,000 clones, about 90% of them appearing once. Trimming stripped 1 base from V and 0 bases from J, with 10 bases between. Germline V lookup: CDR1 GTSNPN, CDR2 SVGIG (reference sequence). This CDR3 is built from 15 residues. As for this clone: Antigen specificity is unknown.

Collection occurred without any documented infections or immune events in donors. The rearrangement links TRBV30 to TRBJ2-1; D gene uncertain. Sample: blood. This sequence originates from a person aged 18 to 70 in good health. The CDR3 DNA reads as TGTGCCTGGAGTGGGGGTAAAATCTCCTACAATGAGCAGTTCTTC. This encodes CAWSGGKISYNEQFF.